This passage covers 11 T cell receptor beta chains from one sample sequenced in a study of blood T cell repertoires in COVID-19. TCRdb's table, derived via immunoSEQ multiplex PCR, lists solely in-frame clones and lacks some. The sample holds roughly 400,000 clones, 88% seen once. Sequencing was performed on PBMCs or T cells enriched from blood (not recorded which). Receptor source: a middle-aged woman with acute COVID-19.

The chain uses TRBV5-1 and TRBJ1-1; D possibly corresponds to TRBD1 (6 bases). Germline CDR1 is SGHRS and CDR2 is YFSETQ. This CDR3 region has 14 residues. Trimming cost V 4 bases and J 4 bases, with 14 bases left between them. CDR3 nucleotide sequence: TGCGCCAGCAGCGCCTCTGCGGGGGCCACTGAAGCTTTCTTT. Its translation: CASSASAGATEAFF. Full variable domain (rest looked up from reference TRBV5-1 and TRBJ1-1): KAGVTQTPRYLIKTRGQQVTLSCSPISGHRSVSWYQQTPGQGLQFLFEYFSETQRNKGNFPGRFSGRQFSNSRSEMNVSTLELGDSALYLCASSASAGATEAFFGQGTRLTVV.

The rearrangement joins TRBV5-5 to TRBJ1-5; D gene uncertain. This CDR3 has 13 residues. V lost 2 bases and J lost 6, with 9 bases in between. The germline gives CDR1 SGHKS, CDR2 YYEKEE (reference sequence). The CDR3 here is CASSLSVSQPQHF. Written as DNA, the CDR3 is TGTGCCAGCAGCTTATCTGTTAGTCAGCCCCAGCATTTT.

V and J are TRBV30 and TRBJ2-5, with a tentative D call TRBD1 (6 bases). Per the germline V gene, CDR1 is GTSNPN and CDR2 is SVGIG (reference sequence). The CDR3 runs to 14 residues. With 3 bases removed from V and 7 bases from J, the gap between germline ends came to 18 bases. Here the CDR3 reads CAWSPAVGAGTQYF. The DNA for the CDR3 is TGTGCCTGGAGCCCCGCGGTGGGGGCTGGGACCCAGTACTTC.

The chain carries TRBV6-5 and TRBJ1-3; no reliable D call. The CDR3 runs to 16 residues. Looked up from germline, CDR1 is MNHEY and CDR2 is SVGAGI. V was clipped by 2 bases and J by 0 bases, with 11 bases between them. CDR3 protein: CASSYGRPNSGNTIYF. CDR3 nucleotides: TGTGCCAGCAGTTACGGCAGGCCGAACTCTGGAAACACCATATATTTT.

The genes are TRBV2 and TRBJ2-4; D is perhaps TRBD1 (5 bases). Germline V gene lookup returns CDR1 SNHLY and CDR2 FYNNEI. Trimming took off 0 bases at V and 6 bases at J, with 12 bases between the two ends. The length of the CDR3 is 15 residues. The CDR3 sequence: CASSEAPFQGNIQYF. Here the CDR3 DNA reads TGTGCCAGCAGTGAAGCGCCTTTCCAGGGAAACATTCAGTACTTC. Together with reference TRBV2 and TRBJ2-4, the CDR3 gives the full variable domain: EPEVTQTPSHQVTQMGQEVILRCVPISNHLYFYWYRQILGQKVEFLVSFYNNEISEKSEIFDDQFSVERPDGSNFTLKIRSTKLEDSAMYFCASSEAPFQGNIQYFGAGTRLSVL.

The V call is TRBV4-2, the J call TRBJ1-1, with TRBD1 matching 8 bases. The CDR3 has 13 residues. CDR1 LGHNA and CDR2 YNFKEQ come from the germline V gene. Trimming cost V 0 bases and J 12 bases; bases outside gene matches: 6. This CDR3 reads CASSQDARTGPFF. In DNA, the CDR3 is TGTGCCAGCAGCCAAGACGCCAGGACAGGGCCTTTCTTT.

This chain uses TRBV30 with TRBJ1-1; maybe TRBD1 (6 bases). Trimming took 2 bases from V and 0 from J, leaving 10 bases between them. This CDR3 comprises 14 residues. Germline CDR1 and CDR2: GTSNPN and SVGIG (reference sequence). This CDR3 is CAWSSDRLNTEAFF. CDR3 DNA: TGTGCCTGGAGTAGTGACAGGTTGAACACTGAAGCTTTCTTT.

This sequence joins TRBV12-3 or TRBV12-4 and TRBJ2-7; D may be TRBD2 (6 bases). This CDR3 comprises 13 residues. V shed 2 bases and J shed 6 bases, with 11 bases lying between them. The CDR3 reads CASSLLSGGEQYF. In nucleotides, the CDR3 is TGTGCCAGCAGTTTACTTAGCGGAGGCGAGCAGTACTTC.

The genes are TRBV6-1 and TRBJ1-2; D unclear. The CDR3 has 14 amino acids. V was cut by 1 base and J by 2 bases, with 8 bases left in between. CDR1 is MNHNS and CDR2 is SASEGT in the germline V gene. CDR3 coding DNA: TGTGCCAGCAGTGAAGGAGGAGTCAACTATGGCTACACCTTC. This gives the protein CASSEGGVNYGYTF.

The chain links TRBV12-5 to TRBJ1-2; 9 nucleotides agree with TRBD1. V trimming: 3 bases; J trimming: 3 bases; junction bases outside the gene matches: 5. This CDR3 contains 15 residues. In germline, CDR1 is LGHNT, CDR2 FRNRAP. CDR3 amino acids: CASGFNRGQDYGYTF. CDR3 nucleotides: TGTGCTAGTGGTTTCAACAGGGGGCAGGACTATGGCTACACCTTC.

This chain joins TRBV3-1 (or the pseudogene TRBV3-2) and TRBJ2-1; D unresolved. The germline gives CDR1 LGHDT, CDR2 YNNKEL (reference sequence). The germline V and J ends were trimmed by 4 bases and 0 bases, with 10 bases remaining between them. This CDR3 spans 15 amino acids. CDR3 sequence (DNA): TGTGCCAGCAGCCCCACTCGCAACTCCTACAATGAGCAGTTCTTC. This sequence encodes CASSPTRNSYNEQFF.